The text below deals with one T cell receptor beta chain. TCRdb passed the 5' RACE reads through MiXCR, listing each CDR3 protein once. The sample holds more than 300,000 distinct CDR3 sequences, 20% to 25% seen once. These data belong to a study of T-cell memory formation after mild COVID-19. CDR1 and CDR2 (germline): DFQATT, SNEGSKA (reference sequence). The V end was cut by 8 bases, the J end by 8 bases, with 9 bases between. CDR3 length: 9 amino acids. The V call is TRBV20-1, the J call TRBJ1-2; D is unresolved. This sequence was found in a man between 18 and 35 years old who had mild COVID-19 (a few samples of this study predate the infection). Cell type and time point are not known. Sequenced: PBMCs or a T cell subset sorted from them (not recorded which). The CDR3 DNA reads as TGCAGTCCGGGGAGCGGCTACACCTTC. Its translation is CSPGSGYTF.